This section outlines one T cell receptor beta chain sequence together with its context. Its antigen is currently unknown. Between the trimmed V and J ends, which lost 3 bases and 5 bases, there was a span of 4 bases. The CDR3 runs 11 residues. Germline CDR1 is SNHLY and CDR2 is FYNNEI. Time point of the sample: week 11, during vaccination. Each dose of the vaccine consisted of 300 ug of mutant IDH1 20-mer peptide, with topical imiquimod. The data derive from a study of a mutant IDH1 vaccine in newly diagnosed glioma. About the study: Eight vaccinations were given in weeks 1, 3, 5, 7, 11, 15, 19 and 23. Previous treatment comprised radiotherapy, temozolomide, or both, mostly both. Radiotherapy alone preceded vaccination by 4-6 weeks; alternatively, vaccination started with temozolomide cycles.

TCRdb's copy holds only in-frame clones and misses some; the assay was immunoSEQ multiplex PCR. The repertoire has roughly 61,000 clones, under 90% of them found once; the top ten carry approximately 6%. Study-level findings and limits: Pseudoprogression looked unconnected to shifts in top peripheral T cell clonotypes.

This sequence was found in a man aged 45-65 years with glioma. V usage is TRBV2 and J usage is TRBJ2-5, with D unresolved. Sequences were derived from PBMCs, sampled from a glioma patient whose treatment included an IDH1 peptide vaccine. Here the CDR3 DNA reads TGTGCCAGCAGTGACGGGGAGACCCAGTACTTC. It is translated as CASSDGETQYF.